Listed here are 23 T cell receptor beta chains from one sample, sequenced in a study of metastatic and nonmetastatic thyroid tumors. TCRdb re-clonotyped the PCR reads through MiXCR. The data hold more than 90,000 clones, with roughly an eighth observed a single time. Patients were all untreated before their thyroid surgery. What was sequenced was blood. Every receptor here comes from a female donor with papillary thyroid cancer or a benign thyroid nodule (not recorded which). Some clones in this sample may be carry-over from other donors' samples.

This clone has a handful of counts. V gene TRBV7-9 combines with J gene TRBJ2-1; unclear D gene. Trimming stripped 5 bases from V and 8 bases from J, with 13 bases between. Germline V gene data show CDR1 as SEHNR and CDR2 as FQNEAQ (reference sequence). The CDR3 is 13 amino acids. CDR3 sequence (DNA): TGTGCCAGCAGCCCTTATGATAAAGATGAGCAGTTCTTC. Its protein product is CASSPYDKDEQFF.

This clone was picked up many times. The CDR3 spells CAWSRQYYGYTF. CDR3 sequence (DNA): TGTGCCTGGAGTAGACAGTACTATGGCTACACCTTC. The genes are TRBV30 and TRBJ1-2; a weak D match, TRBD1 (5 bases). This CDR3 is built from 12 residues. CDR1 and CDR2 from the germline V gene are GTSNPN and SVGIG (reference sequence). V was clipped by 2 bases and J by 3 bases, with 7 bases between them.

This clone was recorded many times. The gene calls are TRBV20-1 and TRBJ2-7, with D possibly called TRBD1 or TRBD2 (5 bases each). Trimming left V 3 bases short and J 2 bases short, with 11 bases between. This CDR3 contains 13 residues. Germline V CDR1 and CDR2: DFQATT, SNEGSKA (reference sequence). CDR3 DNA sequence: TGCAGTGCTAGTCCGGGGCCTACCTACGAGCAGTACTTC. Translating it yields CSASPGPTYEQYF.

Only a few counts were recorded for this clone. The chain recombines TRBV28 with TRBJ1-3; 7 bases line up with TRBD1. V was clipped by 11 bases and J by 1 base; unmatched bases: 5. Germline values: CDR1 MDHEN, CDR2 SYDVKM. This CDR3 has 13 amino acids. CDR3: CAHGQVSGNTIYF. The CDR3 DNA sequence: TGTGCCCACGGACAGGTATCTGGAAACACCATATATTTT. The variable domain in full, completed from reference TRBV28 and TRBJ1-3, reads DVKVTQSSRYLVKRTGEKVFLECVQDMDHENMFWYRQDPGLGLRLIYFSYDVKMKEKGDIPEGYSVSREKKERFSLILESASTNQTSMYLCAHGQVSGNTIYFGEGSWLTVV.

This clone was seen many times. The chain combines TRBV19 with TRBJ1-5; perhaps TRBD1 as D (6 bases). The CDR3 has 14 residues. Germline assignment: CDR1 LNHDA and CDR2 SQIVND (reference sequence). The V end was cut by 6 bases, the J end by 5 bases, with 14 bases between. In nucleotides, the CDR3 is TGTGCCAGTAGGGGGCAGGGGACCCATCAGCCCCAGCATTTT. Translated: CASRGQGTHQPQHF.

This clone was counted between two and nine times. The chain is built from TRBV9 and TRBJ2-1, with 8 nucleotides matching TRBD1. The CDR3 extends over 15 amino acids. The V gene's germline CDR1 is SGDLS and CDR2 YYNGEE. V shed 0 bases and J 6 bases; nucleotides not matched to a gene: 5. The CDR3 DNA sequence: TGTGCCAGCAGCGTAGCTCAGGGGGCTATCAATGAGCAGTTCTTC. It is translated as CASSVAQGAINEQFF. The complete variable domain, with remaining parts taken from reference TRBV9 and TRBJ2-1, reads DSGVTQTPKHLITATGQRVTLRCSPRSGDLSVYWYQQSLDQGLQFLIQYYNGEERAKGNILERFSAQQFPDLHSELNLSSLELGDSALYFCASSVAQGAINEQFFGPGTRLTVL.

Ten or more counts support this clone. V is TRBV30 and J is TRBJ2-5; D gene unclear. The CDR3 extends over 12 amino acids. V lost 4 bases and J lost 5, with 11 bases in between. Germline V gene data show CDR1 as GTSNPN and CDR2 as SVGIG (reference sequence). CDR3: CAWMARPETQYF. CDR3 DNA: TGTGCCTGGATGGCGCGCCCCGAGACCCAGTACTTC.

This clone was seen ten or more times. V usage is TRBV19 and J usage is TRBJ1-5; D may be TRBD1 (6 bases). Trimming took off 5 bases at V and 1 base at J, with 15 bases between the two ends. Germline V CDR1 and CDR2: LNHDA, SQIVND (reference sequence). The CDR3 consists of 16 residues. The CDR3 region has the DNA TGTGCCAGTAGTCTCACCGGGACAAGGAGCAATCAGCCCCAGCATTTT. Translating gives CASSLTGTRSNQPQHF.

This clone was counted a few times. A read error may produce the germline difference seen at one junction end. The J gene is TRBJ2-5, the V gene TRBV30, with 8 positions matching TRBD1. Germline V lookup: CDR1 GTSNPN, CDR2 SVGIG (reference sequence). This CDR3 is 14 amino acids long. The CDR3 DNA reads TGTGCCTGCACCTCCGACAGGGGTCAAGAGGCCCAGTACTTC. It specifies CACTSDRGQEAQYF. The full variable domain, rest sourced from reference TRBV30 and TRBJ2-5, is SQTIHQWPATLVQPVGSPLSLECTVEGTSNPNLYWYRQAAGRGLQLLFYSVGIGQISSEVPQNLSASRPQDRQFILSSKKLLLSDSGFYLCACTSDRGQEAQYFGPGTRLLVL.

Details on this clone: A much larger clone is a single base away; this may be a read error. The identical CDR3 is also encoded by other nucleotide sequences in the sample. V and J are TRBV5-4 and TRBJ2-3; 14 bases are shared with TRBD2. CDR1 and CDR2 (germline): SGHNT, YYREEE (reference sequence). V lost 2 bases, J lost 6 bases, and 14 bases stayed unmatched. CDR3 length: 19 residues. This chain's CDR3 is CASSFAGTSGSGGPDTQYF. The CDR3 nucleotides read TGTGCCAGCAGCTTCGCCGGGACTAGCGGGAGCGGGGGCCCGGATACGCAGTATTTT.

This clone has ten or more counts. The CDR3 region is CASRLTGSSYEQYF. The CDR3, as DNA: TGTGCCAGCAGGCTGACAGGGAGCTCCTACGAGCAGTACTTC. The genes are TRBV6-1 and TRBJ2-7; TRBD1 agrees at 7 bases. The CDR3 is 14 residues long. Germline V lookup: CDR1 MNHNS, CDR2 SASEGT. V was pared by 6 bases and J by 0 bases, with 5 bases of the junction left unmatched.

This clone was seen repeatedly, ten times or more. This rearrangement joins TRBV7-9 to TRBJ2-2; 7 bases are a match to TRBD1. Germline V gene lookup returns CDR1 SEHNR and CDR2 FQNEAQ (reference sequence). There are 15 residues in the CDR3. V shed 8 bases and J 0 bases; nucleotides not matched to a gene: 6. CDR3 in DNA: TGTGCCAGCCGATGGGGGACAGCGAACACCGGGGAGCTGTTTTTT. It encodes CASRWGTANTGELFF.

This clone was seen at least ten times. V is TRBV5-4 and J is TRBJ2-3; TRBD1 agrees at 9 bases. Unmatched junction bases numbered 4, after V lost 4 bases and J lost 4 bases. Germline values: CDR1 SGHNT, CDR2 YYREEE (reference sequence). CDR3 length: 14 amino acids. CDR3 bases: TGTGCCAGCAGCACACGACAGGGGGCAGATACGCAGTATTTT. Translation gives CASSTRQGADTQYF.

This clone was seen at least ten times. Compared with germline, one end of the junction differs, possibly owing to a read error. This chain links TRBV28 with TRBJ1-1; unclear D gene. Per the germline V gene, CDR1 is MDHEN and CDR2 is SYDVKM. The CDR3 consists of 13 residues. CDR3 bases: TGTGCCAGCAGTTTGTTGGGAGACACTGAAGCTTCCTTT. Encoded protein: CASSLLGDTEASF. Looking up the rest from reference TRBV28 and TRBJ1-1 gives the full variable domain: DVKVTQSSRYLVKRTGEKVFLECVQDMDHENMFWYRQDPGLGLRLIYFSYDVKMKEKGDIPEGYSVSREKKERFSLILESASTNQTSMYLCASSLLGDTEASFGQGTRLTVV.

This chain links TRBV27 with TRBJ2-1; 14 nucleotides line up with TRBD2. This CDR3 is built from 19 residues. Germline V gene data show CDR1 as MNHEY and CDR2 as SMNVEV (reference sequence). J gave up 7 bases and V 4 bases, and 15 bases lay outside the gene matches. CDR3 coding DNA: TGTGCCAGCAGTTCACCGACTAGCGGGAGGGCCTGGTCCCGGAATGAGCAGTTCTTC. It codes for CASSSPTSGRAWSRNEQFF.

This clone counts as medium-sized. This CDR3 reads CASSSQDYNEQFF. As DNA, the CDR3 is TGTGCCAGCAGTTCACAAGACTACAATGAGCAGTTCTTC. The chain has TRBV6-1 and TRBJ2-1, with no clear D. CDR1 is MNHNS, CDR2 SASEGT, per germline. The CDR3 runs 13 residues. Trimming took off 5 bases at V and 3 bases at J, with 8 bases between the two ends.

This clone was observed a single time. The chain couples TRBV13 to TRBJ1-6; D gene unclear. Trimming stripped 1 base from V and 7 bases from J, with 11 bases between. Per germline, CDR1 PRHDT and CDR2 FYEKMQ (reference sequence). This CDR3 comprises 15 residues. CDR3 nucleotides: TGTGCCAGCAGCTTAGATGGCAGCCCGAATTCACCCCTCCACTTT. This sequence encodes CASSLDGSPNSPLHF.

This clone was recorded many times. CDR3 DNA: TGCGCCAGCAGCCAAGATTGGAGGGGGAATGAAAAACTGTTTTTT. Its translation: CASSQDWRGNEKLFF. This chain joins TRBV4-3 and TRBJ1-4, with D possibly TRBD1 on 6 matching bases. CDR3 length: 15 residues. V was trimmed by 0 bases and J by 5 bases, leaving 10 bases between them. Germline V CDR1 and CDR2: LGHNA, YSLEER.

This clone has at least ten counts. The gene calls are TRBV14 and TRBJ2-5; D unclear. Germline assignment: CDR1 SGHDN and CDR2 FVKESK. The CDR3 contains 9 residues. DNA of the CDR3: TGTCAAAGCAAGAAGACCCAGTACTTC. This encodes CQSKKTQYF.

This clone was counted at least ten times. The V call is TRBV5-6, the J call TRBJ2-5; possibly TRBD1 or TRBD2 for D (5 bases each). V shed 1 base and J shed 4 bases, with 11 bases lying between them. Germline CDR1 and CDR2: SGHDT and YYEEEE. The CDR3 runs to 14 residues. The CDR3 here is CASSLYWGPETQYF. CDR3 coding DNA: TGTGCCAGCAGCTTGTATTGGGGACCAGAGACCCAGTACTTC.

The CDR3 loop is CASSEWLESPLHF. Here the CDR3 DNA reads TGTGCCAGCAGTGAATGGCTCGAGTCACCCCTCCACTTT. V and J are TRBV25-1 and TRBJ1-6, with D hard to call. Germline V CDR1 and CDR2: MGHDK, SYGVNS. V was clipped by 1 base and J by 10 bases, with 8 bases between them. This CDR3 region has 13 residues. The full variable domain, in which reference TRBV25-1 and TRBJ1-6 provide the parts outside the CDR3, is EADIYQTPRYLVIGTGKKITLECSQTMGHDKMYWYQQDPGMELHLIHYSYGVNSTEKGDLSSESTVSRIRTEHFPLTLESARPSHTSQYLCASSEWLESPLHFGNGTRLTVT.

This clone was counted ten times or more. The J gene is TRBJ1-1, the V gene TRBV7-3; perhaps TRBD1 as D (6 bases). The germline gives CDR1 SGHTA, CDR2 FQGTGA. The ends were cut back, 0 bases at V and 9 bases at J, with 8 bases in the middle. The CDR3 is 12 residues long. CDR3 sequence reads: CASSLTGGKAFF. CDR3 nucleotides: TGTGCCAGCAGCTTAACAGGGGGGAAAGCTTTCTTT.

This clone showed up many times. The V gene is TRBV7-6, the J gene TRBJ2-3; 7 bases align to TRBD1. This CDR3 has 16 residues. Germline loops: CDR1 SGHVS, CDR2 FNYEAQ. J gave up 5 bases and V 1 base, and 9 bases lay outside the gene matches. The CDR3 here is CASSLGIGGSRDTQYF. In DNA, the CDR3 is TGTGCCAGCAGCTTAGGTATAGGGGGCTCAAGAGATACGCAGTATTTT.